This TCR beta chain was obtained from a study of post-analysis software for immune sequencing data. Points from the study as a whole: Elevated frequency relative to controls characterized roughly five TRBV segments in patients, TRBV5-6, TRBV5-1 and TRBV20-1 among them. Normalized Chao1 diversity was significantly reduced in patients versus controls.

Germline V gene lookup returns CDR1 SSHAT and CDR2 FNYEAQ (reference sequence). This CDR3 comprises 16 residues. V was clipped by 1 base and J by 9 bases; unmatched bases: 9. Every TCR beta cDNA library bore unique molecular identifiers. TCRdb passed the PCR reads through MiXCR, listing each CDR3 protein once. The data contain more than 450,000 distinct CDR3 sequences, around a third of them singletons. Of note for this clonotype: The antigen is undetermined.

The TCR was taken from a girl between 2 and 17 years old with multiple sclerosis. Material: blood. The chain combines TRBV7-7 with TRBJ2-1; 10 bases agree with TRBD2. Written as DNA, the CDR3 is TGTGCCAGCAGCTTAGGACTAGCGGGTGCTAACAGTGAGCAGTTCTTC. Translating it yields CASSLGLAGANSEQFF. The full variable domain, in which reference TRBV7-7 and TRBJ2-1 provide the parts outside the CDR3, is GAGVSQSPRYKVTKRGQDVTLRCDPISSHATLYWYQQALGQGPEFLTYFNYEAQPDKSGLPSDRFSAERPEGSISTLTIQRTEQRDSAMYRCASSLGLAGANSEQFFGPGTRLTVL.